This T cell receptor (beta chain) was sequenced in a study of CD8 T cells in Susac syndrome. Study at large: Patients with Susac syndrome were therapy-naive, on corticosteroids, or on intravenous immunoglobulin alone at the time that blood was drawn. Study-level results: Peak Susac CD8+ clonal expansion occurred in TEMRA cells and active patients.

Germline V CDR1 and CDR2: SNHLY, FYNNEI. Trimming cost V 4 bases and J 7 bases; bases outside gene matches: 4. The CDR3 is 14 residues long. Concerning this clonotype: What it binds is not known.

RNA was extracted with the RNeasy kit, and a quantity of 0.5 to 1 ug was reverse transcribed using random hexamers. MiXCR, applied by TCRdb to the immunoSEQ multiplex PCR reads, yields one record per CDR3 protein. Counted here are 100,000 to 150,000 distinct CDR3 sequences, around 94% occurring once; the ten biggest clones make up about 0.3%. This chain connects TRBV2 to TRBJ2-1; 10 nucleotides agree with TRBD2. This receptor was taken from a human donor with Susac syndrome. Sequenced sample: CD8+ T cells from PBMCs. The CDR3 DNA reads TGTGCCAGCAGTGCCAGCGGGGGGGAAAATGAGCAGTTCTTC. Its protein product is CASSASGGENEQFF.